This record covers a single T cell receptor (beta chain). The data are from a study of control samples from healthy donors and cancer patients. Profiling relied on immunoSEQ multiplex PCR, and the TCRdb table lists in-frame clones only, not all of them. The top ten clones hold approximately 1.4% of a sample with fewer than 200,000 clones, just over 90% of them seen once. Germline CDR1 reads LGHNA; CDR2 reads YNFKEQ. The CDR3 spans 14 residues. V lost 4 bases and J 4 bases, leaving 11 bases between the germline ends. This chain uses TRBV4-2 with TRBJ2-1; tentative D call: TRBD2 (5 bases). This TCR derives from a man younger than 40 in good health. Sequenced sample: blood. CDR3 protein: CASSPRGDYNEQFF. CDR3 in DNA: TGTGCCAGCAGCCCCCGGGGAGATTACAATGAGCAGTTCTTC.